Listed below are T cell receptor beta chains from one sample, sequenced in a study of T cells after yellow fever vaccination. TCRdb itself ran the 5' RACE reads through MiXCR, one entry per CDR3 protein. The sample lists a few hundred thousand distinct CDR3 sequences, 6.5% to 8.5% occurring once. Material: CD4+ T cells sorted from PBMCs, obtained 15 days after the yellow fever booster vaccination. The source is a man aged 25 to 45 who received the YFV17D yellow fever vaccine. Both conserved end residues are part of each CDR3. A D gene is named only where the DNA matches it firmly. Part of the rows lack a size; the others show once, few, many or a class for expanded clones.

CDR3 DNA	CDR3 protein	clone size	D gene	J gene	V gene
TGTGCCAGCCTCAGGGGGCTCGGCGGCTCCTACGAGCAGTACTTC	CASLRGLGGSYEQYF	many	TRBD1	TRBJ2-7	TRBV7-8
TGTGCCAGCAGCGTAGGAGGGGGGGGCGCAGAAGAAAAACTGTTTTTT	CASSVGGGGAEEKLFF	many	.	TRBJ1-4	TRBV9
TGCAGTGCTAGAAATAGCGGGAGACCCACCGGGGAGCTGTTTTTT	CSARNSGRPTGELFF	.	TRBD2	TRBJ2-2	TRBV20-1
TGTGCCACCAGGGAAGGCCCTCAAGATACGCAGTATTTT	CATREGPQDTQYF	once	.	TRBJ2-3	TRBV12-3/TRBV12-4
TGTGCCACCAGCAGAGATGGGACAGGGCATTTCTTC	CATSRDGTGHFF	few	TRBD1	TRBJ2-1	TRBV15
TGCAGCGTTGAACCATTGTTGGGGGAGGCCCCCGGGGGCAATGAGCAGTTCTTC	CSVEPLLGEAPGGNEQFF	many	.	TRBJ2-1	TRBV29-1
TGCAGCGATTTTACAGGGGTACAAAACTATGGCTACACCTTC	CSDFTGVQNYGYTF	few	TRBD1	TRBJ1-2	TRBV29-1
TGCGCCAGCAGCGCCCTTTTCGGGGAGACCCAGTACTTC	CASSALFGETQYF	many	.	TRBJ2-5	TRBV5-1
TGTGCCAGCAAACGGGAGGGGATAGACCAAGAGACCCAGTACTTC	CASKREGIDQETQYF	few	TRBD2	TRBJ2-5	TRBV7-9
TGTGCCAGCAGCCCCCTCTCAGATACGCAGTATTTT	CASSPLSDTQYF	many	.	TRBJ2-3	TRBV7-9
TGTGCCAGCAGTTATGGGCAGAGGGGCGAGCAGTACTTC	CASSYGQRGEQYF	many	.	TRBJ2-7	TRBV6-2/TRBV6-3
TGCAGTGCTAGACAGAACTATGGCTACACCTTC	CSARQNYGYTF	many	.	TRBJ1-2	TRBV20-1
TGTGCCATCCGGGCGGGAGGGCCGGATGAGCAGTTCTTC	CAIRAGGPDEQFF	.	TRBD2	TRBJ2-1	TRBV10-3
TGTGCCACTCAAAGCACCGGGGAGCTGTTTTTT	CATQSTGELFF	.	.	TRBJ2-2	TRBV3-1
TGCGCCAGCAGCGACGACTTTGGTGAGCAGTTCTTC	CASSDDFGEQFF	few	.	TRBJ2-1	TRBV5-1
TGTGCCATCACGGGCTCTATCTCCTACGAGCAGTACTTC	CAITGSISYEQYF	few	.	TRBJ2-7	TRBV10-3
TGCAGTGCTAGGACTCCCAACAGGGACCAAGAGACCCAGTACTTC	CSARTPNRDQETQYF	many	.	TRBJ2-5	TRBV20-1
TGTGCCACCAGTGATCCAGCCCTAGCGGGCTCCTACAATGAGCAGTTCTTC	CATSDPALAGSYNEQFF	.	TRBD2	TRBJ2-1	TRBV24-1
TGTGCCAGCAGCCATGAACGGGAGGCCGGGGAGTACTTC	CASSHEREAGEYF	.	TRBD2	TRBJ2-7	TRBV3-1
TGTGCCACCAGCAGAGGCGCAGATCAGTACAAGAACACTGAAGCTTTCTTT	CATSRGADQYKNTEAFF	few	.	TRBJ1-1	TRBV15
TGCAGTGCTACGAATCCCGGAGAGAGAAACATTCAGTACTTC	CSATNPGERNIQYF	many	.	TRBJ2-4	TRBV20-1
TGTGCCAGCAGCTTAGCGTCGAACATTCAGTACTTC	CASSLASNIQYF	few	.	TRBJ2-4	TRBV7-2
TGCGCCAGCAGCCCCGGACTAGCGGGAGAAGTACACTTC	CASSPGLAGEVHF	few	TRBD2	TRBJ2-7	TRBV5-1
TGCGCCAGCAGCCGGACAGCCGACAATGAGCAGTTCTTC	CASSRTADNEQFF	.	.	TRBJ2-1	TRBV5-1
TGCAGTGCTAAAAGGACTAGTTACAATGAGCAGTTCTTC	CSAKRTSYNEQFF	few	TRBD2	TRBJ2-1	TRBV20-1
TGCAGTGCTAGACCAGCTAGCAATCAGCCCCAGCATTTT	CSARPASNQPQHF	many	.	TRBJ1-5	TRBV20-1
TGCAGCATCCGGGACCAAGGAAACACCATATATTTT	CSIRDQGNTIYF	few	.	TRBJ1-3	TRBV29-1
TGTGCCAGCAGCTCCACGGGGAAGCGGTCCCCCCCCACGTACGAGCAGTACTTC	CASSSTGKRSPPTYEQYF	few	.	TRBJ2-7	TRBV21-1